This T cell receptor beta chain was identified in a study of molecular identifiers for immune sequencing clone quantification. With respect to this clonotype: Its target is not known.

The CD8+CD4-CCR7+CD45RA+ phenotype defined the sorted naive CD8 T cells. Listed TCR primers and previously described methods were used for bulk TCR libraries. TCRdb re-called the PCR reads through MiXCR, storing one row per CDR3 protein. The sample carries about 510,000 distinct CDR3 sequences, under 30% recorded once. V was clipped by 3 bases and J by 5 bases, with 12 bases between them. CDR1 is SGDLS and CDR2 is YYNGEE in the germline V gene. The length of the CDR3 is 14 residues. Study conclusions and caveats: Naive cells had under 1% of molecules in clones above 20 RNA copies, effectors over 97%. Among one million naive cells, spiked Jurkat TCR RNA from a single cell was reportedly detectable.

Sequencing used naive CD8+ T cells from blood, with Jurkat cell RNA spiked in. Subset described: FACS-sorted CD8+CD4-CCR7+CD45RA+ naive T cells. This chain joins TRBV9 and TRBJ2-1; tentatively, D is TRBD1 or TRBD2 (5 bases each). The clonotype originates from a human donor in good health. Some libraries in this study had Jurkat cell RNA spiked in. CDR3 DNA: TGTGCCAGCAGCGGGGACGACAGTCACAATGAGCAGTTCTTC. It yields the protein CASSGDDSHNEQFF.